This T cell receptor beta chain is from a study of CD8+CD57+ T cells in acquired aplastic anemia (dated by TCRdb to 2017 to 2018). About the investigation overall: DNA extracted from sorted CD4+ and CD8+ cells had a mean of about 3.2 ug, with a range of about 0.19 to 27.4 ug. An average of approximately 10 million reads for CD4+ cells and 11.0 million reads for CD8+ cells was obtained from healthy donor samples. What the research found in general, with its limitations: No significant difference in CD8+ Simpson's diversity was found between patients and healthy controls (P=0.060). Although some 28 CD8+ CDR3 sequences were shared by patients and controls, these sequences appeared highly expressed in patients and within the immunodominant clones of patients.

In the study, sorted CD4+ and CD8+ blood T cells from patients with severe aplastic anemia and from healthy subjects underwent deep sequencing of TCR repertoires. Ficoll-Paque density gradient centrifugation was used to isolate peripheral blood mononuclear cells. Before DNA extraction, CD4+ and CD8+ T cells were sorted by FACS or by magnetic beads. TCR beta VDJ combination and CDR3 sequence profiling used genomic DNA as the template. An Illumina HiSeq 2000 was the platform used for TCR repertoire sequencing. The source study handled its data this way. Repertoire assessment relied on Simpson's diversity index, CDR3 size and DJ length profiles, and TRBV/TRBJ rearrangement plots. Whichever DNA sequence was most abundant in the deep sequencing data was defined as the immunodominant clone. CDR3 amino acid sequences were checked for sharing across subjects and were also compared against the VDJdb database and published repertoires. TCRdb trimmed public reads at Q25 via fastp, called clones via MiXCR and kept in-frame beta chains. Every CDR3 protein is listed once, alongside the most common genes and DNA of its rows. The V and J calls reflect TCRdb's pipeline rather than the authors' work. Counted in this sample were fewer than 250,000 distinct CDR3 sequences; about 53% of them appeared once. About 15% of the sample rests with the top ten.

This clonotype came up many times. Its antigen specificity is not known. No much larger clone is present one base from it, and per-base qualities are unavailable. The germline V gene (reference sequence) yields SEHNR for CDR1 and FQNEAQ for CDR2. The CDR3 numbers 15 residues from cysteine through phenylalanine. Only the CDR3 DNA is retained, 45 bases long and in frame from the first base. The junction carries 10 bases between V and J, which are trimmed by 5 bases and 0 bases respectively. The TCR originated in a human donor in good health, serving as a control. In this chain, TRBV7-9 is recombined with TRBJ1-4, with no D gene named confidently. Sequencing was carried out using sorted CD4+, CD8+, or CD8+CD57+ T cells (not recorded which) from PBMCs. Here is the DNA: TGTGCCAGCAGCCCCTGGGATGCAACTAATGAAAAACTGTTTTTT. It encodes CASSPWDATNEKLFF.